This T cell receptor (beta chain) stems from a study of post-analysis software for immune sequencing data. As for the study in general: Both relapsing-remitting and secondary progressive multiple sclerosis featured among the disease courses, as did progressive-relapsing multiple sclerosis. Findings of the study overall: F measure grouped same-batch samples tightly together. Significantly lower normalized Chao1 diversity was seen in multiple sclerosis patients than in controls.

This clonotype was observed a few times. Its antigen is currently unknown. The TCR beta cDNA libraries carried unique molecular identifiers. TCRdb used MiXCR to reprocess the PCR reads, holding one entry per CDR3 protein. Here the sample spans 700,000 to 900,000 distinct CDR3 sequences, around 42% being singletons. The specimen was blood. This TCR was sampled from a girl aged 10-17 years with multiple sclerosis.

The CDR3: CASSPSGSRFNNEQFF. CDR3 sequence (DNA): TGTGCCAGCAGTCCGTCGGGTAGCAGATTCAACAATGAGCAGTTCTTC. The chain joins TRBV12-3 or TRBV12-4 to TRBJ2-1; D gene ambiguous. CDR3 length equals 16 residues. The ends were cut back, 5 bases at V and 5 bases at J, with 19 bases in the middle.